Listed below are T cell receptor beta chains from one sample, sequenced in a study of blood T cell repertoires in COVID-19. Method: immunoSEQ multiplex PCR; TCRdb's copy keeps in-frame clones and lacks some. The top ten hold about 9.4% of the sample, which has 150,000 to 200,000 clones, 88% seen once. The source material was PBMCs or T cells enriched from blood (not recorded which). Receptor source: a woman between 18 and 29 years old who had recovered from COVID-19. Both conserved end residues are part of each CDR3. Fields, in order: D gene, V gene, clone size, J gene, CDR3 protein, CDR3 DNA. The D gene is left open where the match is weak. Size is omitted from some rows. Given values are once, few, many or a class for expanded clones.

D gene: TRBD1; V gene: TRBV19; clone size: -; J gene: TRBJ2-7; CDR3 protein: CASSRLGTDSYEQYF; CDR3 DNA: TGTGCCAGTAGCCGCCTGGGGACAGACTCCTACGAGCAGTACTTC
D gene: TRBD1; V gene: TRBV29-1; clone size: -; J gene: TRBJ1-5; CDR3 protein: CSVGGQGNQPQHF; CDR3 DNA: TGCAGCGTTGGGGGACAGGGTAATCAGCCCCAGCATTTT
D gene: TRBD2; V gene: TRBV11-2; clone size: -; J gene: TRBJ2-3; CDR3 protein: CASSSGTSGGDTQYF; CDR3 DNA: TGTGCCAGCAGCTCCGGGACTAGCGGGGGTGATACGCAGTATTTT
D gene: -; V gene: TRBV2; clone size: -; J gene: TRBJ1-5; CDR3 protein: CASSEAQPQHF; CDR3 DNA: TGTGCCAGCAGTGAGGCTCAGCCCCAGCATTTT
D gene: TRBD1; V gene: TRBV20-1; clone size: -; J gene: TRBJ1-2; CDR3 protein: CSASPGTANYGYTF; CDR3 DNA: TGCAGTGCTAGTCCCGGGACAGCTAACTATGGCTACACCTTC
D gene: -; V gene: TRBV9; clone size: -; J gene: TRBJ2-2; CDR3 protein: CASSVDGTANTGELFF; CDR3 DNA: TGTGCCAGCAGCGTAGACGGGACTGCTAACACCGGGGAGCTGTTTTTT
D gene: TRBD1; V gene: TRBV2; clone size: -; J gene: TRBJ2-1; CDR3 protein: CASRTTGGSYNEQFF; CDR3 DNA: TGTGCCAGCAGGACGACAGGGGGGTCCTACAATGAGCAGTTCTTC
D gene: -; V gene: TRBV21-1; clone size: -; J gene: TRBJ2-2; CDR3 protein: CASSSRLAGLVDGELFF; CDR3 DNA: TGTGCCAGCAGCTCGAGGCTAGCGGGACTAGTTGACGGGGAGCTGTTTTTT
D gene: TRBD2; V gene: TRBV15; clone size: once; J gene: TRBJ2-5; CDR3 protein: CATSWGLAGPLDQYF; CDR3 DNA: TGTGCCACCAGCTGGGGACTAGCGGGTCCATTGGACCAGTACTTC
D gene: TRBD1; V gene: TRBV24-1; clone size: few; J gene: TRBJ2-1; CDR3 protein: CATSDLQGQGADNEQFF; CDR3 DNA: TGTGCCACCAGTGATTTGCAGGGACAGGGGGCCGACAATGAGCAGTTCTTC
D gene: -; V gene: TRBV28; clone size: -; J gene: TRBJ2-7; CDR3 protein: CASSSPSYYEQYF; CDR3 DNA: TGTGCCAGCAGTTCCCCCTCTTACTACGAGCAGTACTTC
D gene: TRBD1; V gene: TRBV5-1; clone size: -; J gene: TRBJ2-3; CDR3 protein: CASSPGQGPSDTQYF; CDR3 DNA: TGCGCCAGCAGCCCAGGACAGGGCCCCTCGGATACGCAGTATTTT
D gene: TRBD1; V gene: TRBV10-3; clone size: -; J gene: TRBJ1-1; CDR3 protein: CAISGNQGAEEAFF; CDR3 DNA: TGTGCCATCAGTGGGAATCAGGGGGCGGAGGAAGCTTTCTTT
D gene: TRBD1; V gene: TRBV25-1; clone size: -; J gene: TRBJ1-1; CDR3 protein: CASSAPGQGTPEAFF; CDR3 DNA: TGTGCCAGCAGTGCGCCGGGACAGGGGACCCCTGAAGCTTTCTTT
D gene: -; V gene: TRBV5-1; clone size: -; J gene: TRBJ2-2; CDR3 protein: CASSLGSGDTGELFF; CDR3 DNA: TGCGCCAGCAGCTTGGGTAGCGGAGATACCGGGGAGCTGTTTTTT
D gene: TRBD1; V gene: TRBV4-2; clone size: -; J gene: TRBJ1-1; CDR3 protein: CASSQDHRDRGSAEAFF; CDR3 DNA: TGTGCCAGCAGCCAAGATCACCGGGACAGGGGTTCGGCTGAAGCTTTCTTT
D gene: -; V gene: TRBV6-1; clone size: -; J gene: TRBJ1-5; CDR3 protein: CASSEIENQPQHF; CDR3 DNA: TGTGCCAGCAGTGAAATAGAGAATCAGCCCCAGCATTTT
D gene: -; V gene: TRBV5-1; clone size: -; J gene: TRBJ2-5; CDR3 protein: CASSIPYGQETQYF; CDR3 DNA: TGCGCCAGCAGCATCCCCTATGGCCAAGAGACCCAGTACTTC
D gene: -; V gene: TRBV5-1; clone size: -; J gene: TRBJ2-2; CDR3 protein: CASSLASSAGELFF; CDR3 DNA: TGCGCCAGCAGCTTGGCGTCTAGCGCCGGGGAGCTGTTTTTT
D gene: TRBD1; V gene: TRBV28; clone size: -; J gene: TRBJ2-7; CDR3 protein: CASMGQSYEQYF; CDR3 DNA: TGTGCCAGCATGGGACAGTCCTACGAGCAGTACTTC
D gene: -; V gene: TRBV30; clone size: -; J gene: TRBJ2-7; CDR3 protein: CAWGNGQSEYF; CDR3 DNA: TGTGCCTGGGGAAATGGACAGTCGGAGTACTTC
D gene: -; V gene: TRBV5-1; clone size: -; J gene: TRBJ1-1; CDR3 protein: CASSLGGLTEAFF; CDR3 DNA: TGCGCCAGCAGCTTGGGGGGGCTGACTGAAGCTTTCTTT
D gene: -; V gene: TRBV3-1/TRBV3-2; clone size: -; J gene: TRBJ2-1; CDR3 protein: CASSQETAPYNEQFF; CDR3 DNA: TGTGCCAGCAGCCAAGAGACAGCACCCTACAATGAGCAGTTCTTC
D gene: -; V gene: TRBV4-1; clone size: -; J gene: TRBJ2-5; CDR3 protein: CASIGLGEATQYF; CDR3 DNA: TGCGCCAGTATCGGTTTGGGAGAAGCGACCCAGTACTTC
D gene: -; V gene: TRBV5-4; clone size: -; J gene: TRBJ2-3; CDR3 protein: CASSYDYTDTQYF; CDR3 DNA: TGTGCCAGCAGCTACGACTACACAGATACGCAGTATTTT